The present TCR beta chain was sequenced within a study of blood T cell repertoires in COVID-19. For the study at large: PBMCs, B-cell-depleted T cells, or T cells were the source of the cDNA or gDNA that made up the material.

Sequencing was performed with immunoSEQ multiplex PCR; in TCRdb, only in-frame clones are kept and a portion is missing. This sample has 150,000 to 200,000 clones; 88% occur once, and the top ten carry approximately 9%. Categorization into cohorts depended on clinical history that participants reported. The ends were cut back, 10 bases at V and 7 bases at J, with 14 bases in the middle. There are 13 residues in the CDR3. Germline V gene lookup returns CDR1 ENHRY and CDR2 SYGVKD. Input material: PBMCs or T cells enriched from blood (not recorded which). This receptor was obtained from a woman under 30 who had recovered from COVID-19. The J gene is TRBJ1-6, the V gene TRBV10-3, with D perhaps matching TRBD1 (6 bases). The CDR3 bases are TGTGCCACAACAGGGTGGGAGAATTCACCCCTCCACTTT. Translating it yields CATTGWENSPLHF.